This T cell receptor beta chain is from a study of T cell changes during pregnancy in multiple sclerosis. Some clones are missing from TCRdb's copy, which holds only in-frame ones; the method was immunoSEQ multiplex PCR. This table has approximately 58,000 clones, roughly 92% appearing once. This clone was found once. Germline V gives CDR1 GTSNPN, CDR2 SVGIG (reference sequence). The CDR3 length is 14 residues. J gave up 3 bases and V 3 bases, and 6 bases lay outside the gene matches. The rearrangement uses TRBV30 and TRBJ2-3; TRBD2 matches 7 bases. The TCR comes from a female donor with multiple sclerosis, enrolled in a pregnancy study. The source material was peripheral blood, sampled in the second trimester of pregnancy. CDR3 nucleotide sequence: TGTGCCTGGAGCTTGACTAGCAAGACAGATACGCAGTATTTT. Translated: CAWSLTSKTDTQYF.